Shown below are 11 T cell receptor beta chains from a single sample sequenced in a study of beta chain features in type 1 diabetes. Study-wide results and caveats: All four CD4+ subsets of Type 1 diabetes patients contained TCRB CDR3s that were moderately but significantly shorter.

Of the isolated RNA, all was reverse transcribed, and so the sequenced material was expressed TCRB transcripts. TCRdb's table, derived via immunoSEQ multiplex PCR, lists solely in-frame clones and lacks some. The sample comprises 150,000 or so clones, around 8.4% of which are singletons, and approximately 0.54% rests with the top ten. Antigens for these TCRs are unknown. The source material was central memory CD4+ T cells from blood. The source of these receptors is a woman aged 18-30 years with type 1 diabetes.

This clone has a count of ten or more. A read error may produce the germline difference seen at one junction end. CDR3 region: CASSSLDQGRSF. CDR3 in DNA: TGTGCCAGCAGCTCCCTGGACCAGGGTAGATCTTTT. The chain employs TRBV7-2 and TRBJ1-4, with D maybe TRBD1 (5 bases). The CDR3 covers 12 residues. Germline V lookup: CDR1 SGHTA, CDR2 FQGNSA.

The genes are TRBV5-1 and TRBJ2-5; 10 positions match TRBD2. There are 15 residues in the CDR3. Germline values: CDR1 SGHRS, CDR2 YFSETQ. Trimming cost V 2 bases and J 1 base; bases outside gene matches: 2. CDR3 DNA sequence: TGCGCCAGCAGCTTAGCGGGGGGGTCCCAAGAGACCCAGTACTTC. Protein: CASSLAGGSQETQYF.

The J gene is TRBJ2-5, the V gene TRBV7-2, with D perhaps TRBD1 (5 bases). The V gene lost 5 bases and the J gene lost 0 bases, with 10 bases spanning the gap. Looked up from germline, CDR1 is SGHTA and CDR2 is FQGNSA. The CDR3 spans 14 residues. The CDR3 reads CASSIYRNQETQYF. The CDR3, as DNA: TGTGCCAGCAGCATCTACAGGAACCAAGAGACCCAGTACTTC.

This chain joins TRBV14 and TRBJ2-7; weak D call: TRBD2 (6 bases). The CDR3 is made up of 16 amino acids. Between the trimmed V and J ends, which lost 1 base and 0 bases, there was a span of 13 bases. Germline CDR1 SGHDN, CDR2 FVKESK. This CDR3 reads CASSQVGGTFSYEQYF. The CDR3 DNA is TGTGCCAGCAGCCAAGTGGGGGGAACTTTCTCCTACGAGCAGTACTTC.

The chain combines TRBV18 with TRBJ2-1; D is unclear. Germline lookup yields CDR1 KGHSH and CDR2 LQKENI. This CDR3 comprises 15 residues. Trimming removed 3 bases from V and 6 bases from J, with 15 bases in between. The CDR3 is CASSPREDLGNEQFF. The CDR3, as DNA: TGTGCCAGCTCACCGCGAGAAGACCTAGGCAATGAGCAGTTCTTC.

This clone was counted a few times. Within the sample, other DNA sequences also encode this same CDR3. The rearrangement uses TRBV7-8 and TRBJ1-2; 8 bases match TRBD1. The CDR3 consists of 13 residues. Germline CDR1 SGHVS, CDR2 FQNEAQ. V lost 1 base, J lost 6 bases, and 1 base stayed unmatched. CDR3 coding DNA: TGTGCCAGCAGCTTAGGGACAGGGAATGGCTACACCTTC. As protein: CASSLGTGNGYTF.

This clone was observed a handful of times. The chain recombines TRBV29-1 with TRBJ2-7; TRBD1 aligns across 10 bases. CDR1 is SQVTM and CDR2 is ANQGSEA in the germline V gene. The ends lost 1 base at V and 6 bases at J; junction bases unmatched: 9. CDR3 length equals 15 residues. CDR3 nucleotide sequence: TGCAGCGTTGAAGGTAGCGGGACAGGGGTGGCCGAGCAGTACTTC. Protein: CSVEGSGTGVAEQYF.

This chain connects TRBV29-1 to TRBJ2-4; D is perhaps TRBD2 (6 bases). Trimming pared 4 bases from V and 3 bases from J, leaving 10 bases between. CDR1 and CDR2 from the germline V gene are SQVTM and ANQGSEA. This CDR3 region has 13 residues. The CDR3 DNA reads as TGCAGCGTTGCGCGGAGGGACAAAAACATTCAGTACTTC. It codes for CSVARRDKNIQYF. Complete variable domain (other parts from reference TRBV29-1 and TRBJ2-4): SAVISQKPSRDICQRGTSLTIQCQVDSQVTMMFWYRQQPGQSLTLIATANQGSEATYESGFVIDKFPISRPNLTFSTLTVSNMSPEDSSIYLCSVARRDKNIQYFGAGTRLSVL.

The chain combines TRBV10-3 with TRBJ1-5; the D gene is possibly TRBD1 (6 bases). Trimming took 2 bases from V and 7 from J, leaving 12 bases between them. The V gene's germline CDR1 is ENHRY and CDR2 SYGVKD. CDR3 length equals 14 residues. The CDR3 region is CAISETGSRQPQHF. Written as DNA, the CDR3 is TGTGCCATCAGTGAGACAGGGTCACGCCAGCCCCAGCATTTT.

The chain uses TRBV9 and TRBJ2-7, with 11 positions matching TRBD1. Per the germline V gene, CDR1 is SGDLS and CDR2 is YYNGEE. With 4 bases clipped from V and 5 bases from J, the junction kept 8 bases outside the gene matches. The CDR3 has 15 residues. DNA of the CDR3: TGTGCCAGCAGCCCGACGGACAGGGGGCTAGACGAGCAGTACTTC. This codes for CASSPTDRGLDEQYF.

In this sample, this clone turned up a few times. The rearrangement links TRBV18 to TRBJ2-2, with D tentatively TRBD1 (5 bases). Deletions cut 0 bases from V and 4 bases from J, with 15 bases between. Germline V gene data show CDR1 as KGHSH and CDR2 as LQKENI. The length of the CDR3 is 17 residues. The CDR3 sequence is CASSPPMAQGLTGELFF. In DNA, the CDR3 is TGTGCCAGCTCACCACCTATGGCCCAGGGCCTCACCGGGGAGCTGTTTTTT.